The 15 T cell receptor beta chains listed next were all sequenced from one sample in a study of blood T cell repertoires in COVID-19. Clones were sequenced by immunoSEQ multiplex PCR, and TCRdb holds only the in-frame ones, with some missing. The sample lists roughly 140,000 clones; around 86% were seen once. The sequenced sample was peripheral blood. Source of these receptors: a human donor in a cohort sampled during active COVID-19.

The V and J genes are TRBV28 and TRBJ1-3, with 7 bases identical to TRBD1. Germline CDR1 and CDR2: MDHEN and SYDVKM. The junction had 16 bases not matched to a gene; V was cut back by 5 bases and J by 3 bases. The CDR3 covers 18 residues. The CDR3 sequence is CASSPHEQGTRLGNTIYF. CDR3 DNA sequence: TGTGCCAGCAGTCCCCACGAACAGGGGACGCGACTTGGAAACACCATATATTTT.

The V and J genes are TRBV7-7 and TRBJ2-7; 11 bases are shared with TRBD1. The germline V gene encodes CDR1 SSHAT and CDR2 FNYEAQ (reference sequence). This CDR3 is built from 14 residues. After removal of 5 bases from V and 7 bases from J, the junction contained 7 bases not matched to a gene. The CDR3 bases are TGTGCCAGCAGCACCGGACAGGGGGCAGGGGAGCAGTACTTC. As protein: CASSTGQGAGEQYF.

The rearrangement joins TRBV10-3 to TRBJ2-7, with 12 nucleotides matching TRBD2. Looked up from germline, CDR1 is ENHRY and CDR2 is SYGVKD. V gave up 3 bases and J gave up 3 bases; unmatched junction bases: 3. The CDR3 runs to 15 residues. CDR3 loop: CAISDLAGGGYEQYF. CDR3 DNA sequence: TGTGCCATCAGTGATCTAGCGGGAGGGGGCTACGAGCAGTACTTC.

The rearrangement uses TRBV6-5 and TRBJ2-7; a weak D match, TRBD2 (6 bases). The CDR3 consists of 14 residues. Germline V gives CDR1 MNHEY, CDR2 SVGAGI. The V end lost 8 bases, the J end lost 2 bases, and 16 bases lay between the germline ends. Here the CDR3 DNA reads TGTGCCAGCTTAAGGCCCGGGGGACCCTACGAGCAGTACTTC. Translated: CASLRPGGPYEQYF.

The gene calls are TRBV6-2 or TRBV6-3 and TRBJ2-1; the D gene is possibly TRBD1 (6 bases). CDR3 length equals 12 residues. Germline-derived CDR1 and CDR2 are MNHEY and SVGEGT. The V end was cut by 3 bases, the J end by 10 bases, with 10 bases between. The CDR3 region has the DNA TGTGCCAGCAGTTATAGGGACATCGAGCAGTTCTTC. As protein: CASSYRDIEQFF.

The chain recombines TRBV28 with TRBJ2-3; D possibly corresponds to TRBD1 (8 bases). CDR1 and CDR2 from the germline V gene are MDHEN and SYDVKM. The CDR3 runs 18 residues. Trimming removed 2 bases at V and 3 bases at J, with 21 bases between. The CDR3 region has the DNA TGTGCCAGCAGTTTACCCATACAGGGGGAGGGGTATACAGATACGCAGTATTTT. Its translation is CASSLPIQGEGYTDTQYF.

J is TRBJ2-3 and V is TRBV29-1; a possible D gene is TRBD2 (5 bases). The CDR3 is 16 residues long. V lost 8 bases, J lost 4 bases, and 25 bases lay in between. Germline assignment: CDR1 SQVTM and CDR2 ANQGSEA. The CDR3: CSTETLAPGFADTQYF. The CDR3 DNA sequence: TGCAGCACTGAGACCCTAGCTCCGGGATTCGCAGATACGCAGTATTTT.

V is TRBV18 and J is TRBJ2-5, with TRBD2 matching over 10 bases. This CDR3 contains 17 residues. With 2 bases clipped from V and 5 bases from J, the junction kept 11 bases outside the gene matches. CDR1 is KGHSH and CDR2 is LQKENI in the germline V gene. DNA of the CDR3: TGTGCCAGCTCACCATCCAGGGCTAGCGGGAGAGGGGAGACCCAGTACTTC. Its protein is CASSPSRASGRGETQYF.

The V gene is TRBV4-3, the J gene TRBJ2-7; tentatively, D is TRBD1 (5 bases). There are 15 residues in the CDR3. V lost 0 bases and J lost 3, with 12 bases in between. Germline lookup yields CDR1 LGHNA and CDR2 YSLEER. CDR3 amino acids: CASSQEGRQGYEQYF. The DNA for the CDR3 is TGCGCCAGCAGCCAAGAGGGTAGGCAGGGCTACGAGCAGTACTTC.

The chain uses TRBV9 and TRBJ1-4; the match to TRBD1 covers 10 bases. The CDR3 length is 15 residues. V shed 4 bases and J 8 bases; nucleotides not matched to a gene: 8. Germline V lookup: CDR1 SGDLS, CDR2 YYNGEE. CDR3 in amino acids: CASSRGTGDGEKLFF. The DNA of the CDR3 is TGTGCCAGCAGCAGAGGGACAGGGGACGGGGAAAAACTGTTTTTT.

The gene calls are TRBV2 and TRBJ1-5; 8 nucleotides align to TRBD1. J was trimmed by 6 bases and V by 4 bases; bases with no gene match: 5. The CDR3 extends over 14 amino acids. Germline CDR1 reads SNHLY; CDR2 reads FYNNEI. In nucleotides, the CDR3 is TGTGCCAGCAGTGGAGGGACAGGAGGTCAGCCCCAGCATTTT. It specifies CASSGGTGGQPQHF.

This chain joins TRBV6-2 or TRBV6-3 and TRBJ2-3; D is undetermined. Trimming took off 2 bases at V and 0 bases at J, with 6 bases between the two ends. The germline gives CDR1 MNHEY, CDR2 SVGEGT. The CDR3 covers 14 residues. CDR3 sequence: CASSYTTSTDTQYF. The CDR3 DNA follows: TGTGCCAGCAGTTACACTACTAGCACAGATACGCAGTATTTT.

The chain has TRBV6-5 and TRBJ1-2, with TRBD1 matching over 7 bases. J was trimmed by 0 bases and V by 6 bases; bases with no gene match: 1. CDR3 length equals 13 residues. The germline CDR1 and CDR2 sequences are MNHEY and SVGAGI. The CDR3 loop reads CASRGTANYGYTF. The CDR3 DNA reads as TGTGCCAGCAGGGGGACAGCTAACTATGGCTACACCTTC.

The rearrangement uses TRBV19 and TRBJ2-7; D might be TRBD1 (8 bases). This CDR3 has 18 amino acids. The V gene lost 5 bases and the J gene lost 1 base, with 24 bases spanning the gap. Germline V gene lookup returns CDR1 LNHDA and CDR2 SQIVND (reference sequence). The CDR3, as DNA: TGTGCCAGTAGTCAGGGGGCGGCTAGCGGCCAGATTTCCTACGAGCAGTACTTC. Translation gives CASSQGAASGQISYEQYF.

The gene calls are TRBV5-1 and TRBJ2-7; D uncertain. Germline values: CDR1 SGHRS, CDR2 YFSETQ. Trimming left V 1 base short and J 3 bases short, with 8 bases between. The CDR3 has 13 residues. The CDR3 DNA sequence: TGCGCCAGCAGCTTGCTTCCCGTCTACGAGCAGTACTTC. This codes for CASSLLPVYEQYF.